The source of this T cell receptor (beta chain) is a study of cytomegalovirus exposure and HLA in healthy donors. Whole-study results and caveats: Only CMV serostatus was available as immune exposure information. A prior analysis recorded that most TCR beta V segments were productive about 90% or about 30% of the time. Rarity held for most TCR sequences, but there were some public TCRs that occurred in many donors.

As concerns this clone: What it recognizes is unknown.

The CDR3 spans 15 residues. Germline CDR1 and CDR2: LNHDA and SQIVND (reference sequence). Deletions cut 9 bases from V and 2 bases from J, with 17 bases between. The PCR contained 60 Vbeta and 13 Jbeta primers. Produced via immunoSEQ multiplex PCR; TCRdb's table is partial and in-frame only. The data contain 100,000 or so clones, around 79% of them singletons. The chain is built from TRBV19 and TRBJ1-3; tentative D call: TRBD1 (6 bases). The sequencing sample was made of PBMCs. This TCR was sampled from a woman in her thirties or forties in good health and CMV-seronegative. CDR3 protein: CASLPTGSPGNTIYF. The CDR3, as DNA: TGTGCCAGCTTACCGACAGGTTCTCCTGGAAACACCATATATTTT.